Presented here are 5 T cell receptor beta chains from one specimen sequenced in a study of blood T cell repertoires in COVID-19. Measured with immunoSEQ multiplex PCR; TCRdb has only the in-frame clones, and not every one. This table has 310,000 or so clones, about nine tenths appearing once. The sample consisted of PBMCs or T cells enriched from blood (not recorded which). The receptor set was obtained from a woman aged 18-29 years who had recovered from COVID-19.

This sequence joins TRBV3-1 (or the pseudogene TRBV3-2) and TRBJ2-7; TRBD2 matches 13 bases. V shed 0 bases and J 4 bases; nucleotides not matched to a gene: 9. Germline V gene sequence: CDR1 LGHDT, CDR2 YNNKEL (reference sequence). The CDR3 is 18 residues long. The CDR3 DNA reads TGTGCCAGCAGCCAAGATGCTACAGGACTAGCGGGGGTTTACGAGCAGTACTTC. Translated, it gives CASSQDATGLAGVYEQYF.

This rearrangement joins TRBV7-3 to TRBJ1-1, with 7 bases matching TRBD1. V dropped 0 bases and J dropped 5; count of bases not matched to a gene: 6. CDR3 length: 15 amino acids. Germline CDR1 reads SGHTA; CDR2 reads FQGTGA. CDR3 residues: CASSLTGQGGTEAFF. CDR3 DNA sequence: TGTGCCAGCAGCTTAACTGGTCAGGGGGGAACTGAAGCTTTCTTT.

This chain uses TRBV27 with TRBJ1-1, with 8 bases aligning to TRBD1. CDR3 length: 15 amino acids. Germline-derived CDR1 and CDR2 are MNHEY and SMNVEV (reference sequence). The J segment lost 0 bases and the V segment lost 6 bases, leaving 6 bases of the junction unmatched. CDR3 sequence reads: CASRLSGGMNTEAFF. Written as DNA, the CDR3 is TGTGCCAGCAGACTTTCAGGGGGCATGAACACTGAAGCTTTCTTT.

The chain uses TRBV7-8 and TRBJ2-7; no definite D call. This CDR3 has 11 residues. Germline CDR1 SGHVS, CDR2 FQNEAQ. V was shortened by 6 bases and J by 2 bases, with 5 bases between the two germline ends. Here the CDR3 DNA reads TGTGCCAGCAGAAACACCTACGAGCAGTACTTC. Residues: CASRNTYEQYF.

The chain links TRBV7-9 to TRBJ2-7, with 9 bases lining up with TRBD1. The CDR3 contains 16 residues. V was clipped by 5 bases and J by 3 bases; unmatched bases: 11. CDR1 is SEHNR and CDR2 is FQNEAQ in the germline V gene (reference sequence). The CDR3 loop is CASSSSTGTGNYEQYF. CDR3 nucleotides: TGTGCCAGCAGCAGCTCTACCGGGACAGGGAACTACGAGCAGTACTTC. Complete variable domain (other parts from reference TRBV7-9 and TRBJ2-7): DTGVSQNPRHKITKRGQNVTFRCDPISEHNRLYWYRQTLGQGPEFLTYFQNEAQLEKSRLLSDRFSAERPKGSFSTLEIQRTEQGDSAMYLCASSSSTGTGNYEQYFGPGTRLTVT.